This TCR beta chain was sequenced in a study of somatic mutations in cytotoxic T cells in rheumatoid arthritis. Study details: T-cell populations stained with V beta antibodies were in some cases flow-sorted at nearly 100% purity, including V beta1+ cells that were sequenced for TCRB.

TCRdb's copy holds only in-frame clones and misses some; the assay was immunoSEQ multiplex PCR. This table holds about 5,500 clones, roughly four fifths found once. The study's findings and limits: The largest CD8+ clone made up over 20% of CD8+ cells in about an eighth of the roughly 60 patients. The antigen targets of the expanded CD8+ clones lacked identification.

The CDR3 runs to 13 residues. Per the germline V gene, CDR1 is SGDLS and CDR2 is YYNGEE. The V end was cut by 3 bases, the J end by 3 bases, with 7 bases between. Regarding this clone: Its antigen is unknown.

The source material was CD8+ T cells sorted from blood. The chain recombines TRBV9 with TRBJ2-1, with unresolved D. This TCR was recovered from a woman aged 45-60 years with rheumatoid arthritis. The DNA of the CDR3 is TGTGCCAGCAGCGCCCAGGACTACAATGAGCAGTTCTTC. The encoded protein is CASSAQDYNEQFF.